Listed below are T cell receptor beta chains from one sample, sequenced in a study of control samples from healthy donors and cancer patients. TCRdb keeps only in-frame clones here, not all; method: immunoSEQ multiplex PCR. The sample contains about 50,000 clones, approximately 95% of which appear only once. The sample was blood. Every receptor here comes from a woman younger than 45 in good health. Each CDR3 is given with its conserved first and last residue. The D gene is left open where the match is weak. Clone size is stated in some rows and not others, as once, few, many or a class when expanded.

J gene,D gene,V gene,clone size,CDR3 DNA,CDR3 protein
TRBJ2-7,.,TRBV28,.,TGTGCCAGCAGTTTACAGGGGACGCCCTACGAGCAGTACTTC,CASSLQGTPYEQYF
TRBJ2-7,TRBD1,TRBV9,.,TGTGCCAGCAGCGGTGGGACAGGGGGAGGCGAGCAGTACTTC,CASSGGTGGGEQYF
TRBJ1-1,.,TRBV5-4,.,TGTGCCAGCAGCTTGGCCGGGGCGCGAGCCACTGAAGCTTTCTTT,CASSLAGARATEAFF
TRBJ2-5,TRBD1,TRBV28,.,TGTGCCAGCAGCCCGGGACAGGTGGGCCCCCTCCAAAAGACCCAGTACTTC,CASSPGQVGPLQKTQYF
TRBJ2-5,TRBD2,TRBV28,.,TGTGCCAGCACTCCGGGACTAGCGGGACTTAGAGAGACCCAGTACTTC,CASTPGLAGLRETQYF
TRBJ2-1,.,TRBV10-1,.,TGCGCCAGCAGTGAGACCCTCTCTATCTCCTACAATGAGCAGTTCTTC,CASSETLSISYNEQFF
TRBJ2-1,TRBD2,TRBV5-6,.,TGTGCCAGCAGCTTGGGATCCGCGGGAGGGTATCACAATGAGCAGTTCTTC,CASSLGSAGGYHNEQFF
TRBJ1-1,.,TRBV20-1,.,TGCAGTGCTGGTACCGAAGCTTTCTTT,CSAGTEAFF
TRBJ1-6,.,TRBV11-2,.,TGTGCCAGCAGCTTGATTGTCTCTGATTCACCCCTCCACTTT,CASSLIVSDSPLHF
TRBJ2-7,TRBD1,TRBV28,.,TGTGCCAGCAGGGGGACAGGGGGGTATTACGAGCAGTACTTC,CASRGTGGYYEQYF
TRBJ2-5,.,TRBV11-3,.,TGTGCCAGCAGCCCGGGGTACCAAGAGACCCAGTACTTC,CASSPGYQETQYF
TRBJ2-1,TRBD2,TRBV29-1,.,TGCAGCGTTGAAGGGACTAGGGGTAATGAGCAGTTCTTC,CSVEGTRGNEQFF
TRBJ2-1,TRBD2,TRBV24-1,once,TGTGCCACCAGTGATCCTGGGACTAGCGTCTACAATGAGCAGTTCTTC,CATSDPGTSVYNEQFF
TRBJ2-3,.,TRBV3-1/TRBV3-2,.,TGTGCCAGCAGCCAAGGCTTCGGCACAGATACGCAGTATTTT,CASSQGFGTDTQYF
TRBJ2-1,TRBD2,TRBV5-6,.,TGTGCCAGCAGCGGGGGGACTAGCGGGAGCAATGAGCAGTTCTTC,CASSGGTSGSNEQFF
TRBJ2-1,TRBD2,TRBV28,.,TGTGCCAGCAGTTTACGACTAGCCCCACACAATGAGCAGTTCTTC,CASSLRLAPHNEQFF
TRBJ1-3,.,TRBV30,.,TGTGCCTGGAGTGGTGGACAGCCAGTCTCTGGAAACACCATATATTTT,CAWSGGQPVSGNTIYF
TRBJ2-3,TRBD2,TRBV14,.,TGTGCCAGCAGGCTAGTATGGGCTAGCGGGAGACTCACAGATACGCAGTATTTT,CASRLVWASGRLTDTQYF
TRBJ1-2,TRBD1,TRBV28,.,TGTGCCAGCAGTTCCGGACAGGGCGCGGAAGGCTACACCTTC,CASSSGQGAEGYTF
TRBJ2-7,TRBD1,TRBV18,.,TGTGCCAGCTCACCCTCGGACAGGGTTGGCGAGCAGTACTTC,CASSPSDRVGEQYF
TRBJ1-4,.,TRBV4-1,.,TGCGCCAGCAGCCAAGTAGAAGGTTTGGGGATAGAAAAACTGTTTTTT,CASSQVEGLGIEKLFF
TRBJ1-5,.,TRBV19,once,TGTGCCAGTAGCCCGATAAGCAATCAGCCCCAGCATTTT,CASSPISNQPQHF
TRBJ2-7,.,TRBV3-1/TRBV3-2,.,TGTGCCAGCAGCCACGGGACCAAAGAGCAGTACTTC,CASSHGTKEQYF
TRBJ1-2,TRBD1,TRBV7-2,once,TGTGCCAGCAGAAGTTACAGGGGCTCCCCTTATGGCTACACCTTC,CASRSYRGSPYGYTF
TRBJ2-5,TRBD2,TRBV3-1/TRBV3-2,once,TGTGCCAGCAGCTCGGGACTAGCGGGAGCTTTAGAGACCCAGTACTTC,CASSSGLAGALETQYF
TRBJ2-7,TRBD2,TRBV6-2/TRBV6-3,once,TGTGCCAGCAGTTATCATCGGGGGGTTCTCGCCTACGAGCAGTACTTC,CASSYHRGVLAYEQYF
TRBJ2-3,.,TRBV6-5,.,TGTGCCAGCAGTTACACCCTAGCGAGTGATACGCAGTATTTT,CASSYTLASDTQYF
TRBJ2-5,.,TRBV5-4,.,TGTGCCAGCAGCTTGGACAGAGAGACCCAGTACTTC,CASSLDRETQYF
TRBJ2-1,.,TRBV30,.,TGTGCCCGTACCAACAGGGAGGAGGACTACAATGAGCAGTTCTTC,CARTNREEDYNEQFF
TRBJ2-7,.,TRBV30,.,TGTGCCTGGAGTGTACTTGGGTGGGGGGGGCACAACGAGCAGTACTTC,CAWSVLGWGGHNEQYF
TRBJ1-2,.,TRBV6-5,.,TGTGCCAGCAGTCCCGACGGCTATGGCTACACCTTC,CASSPDGYGYTF
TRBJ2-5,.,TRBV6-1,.,TGTGCCAGCAGTGAAGGGGCGGGAATTCAAGAGACCCAGTACTTC,CASSEGAGIQETQYF
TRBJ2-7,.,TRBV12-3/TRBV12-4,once,TGTGCCAGCAGCAAGACAGTCTACGAGCAGTACTTC,CASSKTVYEQYF
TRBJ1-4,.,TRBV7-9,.,TGTGCCAGCAGCCCCGTTGACAGGCGGGAAAAACTGTTTTTT,CASSPVDRREKLFF
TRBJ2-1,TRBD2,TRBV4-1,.,TGCGCCAGCAGCCTACTAGCGGGGTTGGGGAATGAGCAGTTCTTC,CASSLLAGLGNEQFF
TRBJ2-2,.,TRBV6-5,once,TGTGCCAGCAGGACTGCCGCGAACACCGGGGAGCTGTTTTTT,CASRTAANTGELFF
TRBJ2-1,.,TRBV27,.,TGTGCCAGCAGTTTACTAGAAAAAGATGAGCAGTTCTTC,CASSLLEKDEQFF
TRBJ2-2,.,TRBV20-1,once,TGCAGTGCCTCTTTCTCAGGGGAGCTGTTTTTT,CSASFSGELFF
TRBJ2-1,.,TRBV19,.,TGTGCCAGTAGTATCCGGGCGTCATACAATGAGCAGTTCTTC,CASSIRASYNEQFF
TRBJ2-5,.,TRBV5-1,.,TGCGCCAGCAGCTTGTCTAGTCCGACGGGACACGAGACCCAGTACTTC,CASSLSSPTGHETQYF
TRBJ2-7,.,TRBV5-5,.,TGTGCCAGCAGCTTGGAGGGGACTGGGGGCTACGAGCAGTACTTC,CASSLEGTGGYEQYF
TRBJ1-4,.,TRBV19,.,TGTGCCAGTAGTATAGCGGCGGGGCGTAATGAAAAACTGTTTTTT,CASSIAAGRNEKLFF
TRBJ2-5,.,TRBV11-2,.,TGTGCCAGCAGCTTATCCTCTCCAGGAGAGACCCAGTACTTC,CASSLSSPGETQYF
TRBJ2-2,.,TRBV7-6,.,TGTGCCAGCAGCTTAGGGGCAGGGAGGACCGGGGAGCTGTTTTTT,CASSLGAGRTGELFF
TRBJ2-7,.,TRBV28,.,TGTGCCAGCAGTTTAGGAGGGAAAGGGTACGAGCAGTACTTC,CASSLGGKGYEQYF
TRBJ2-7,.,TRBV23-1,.,TGCGCCAGCAGTCAATCGTCCGGGGGTTGTTCCTACGAGCAGTACTTC,CASSQSSGGCSYEQYF
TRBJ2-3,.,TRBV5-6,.,TGTGCCAGCAGCTTTGGGGGAGAGACAGATACGCAGTATTTT,CASSFGGETDTQYF
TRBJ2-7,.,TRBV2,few,TGTGCCAGCAAGACAGGTCCTTGGGGCGAGCAGTACTTC,CASKTGPWGEQYF
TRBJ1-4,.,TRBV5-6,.,TGTGCCAGCAGCCACACCCATAATGAAAAACTGTTTTTT,CASSHTHNEKLFF
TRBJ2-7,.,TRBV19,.,TGTGCCAGTAGTGCCCCCCTGGTGGGACGGGACGAGCAGTACTTC,CASSAPLVGRDEQYF
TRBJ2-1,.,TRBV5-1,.,TGCGCCAGCAGCCCCGATGCGGAGACCTACAATGAGCAGTTCTTC,CASSPDAETYNEQFF
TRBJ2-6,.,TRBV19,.,TGTGCCAGTAGTATTAGGGGCCGGAGCTCTGGGGCCAACGTCCTGACTTTC,CASSIRGRSSGANVLTF
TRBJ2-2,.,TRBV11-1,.,TGTGCCAGCAGCACTACTGGCACCGGGGAGCTGTTTTTT,CASSTTGTGELFF
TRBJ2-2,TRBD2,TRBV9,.,TGTGCCAGCAGCGTAAGCCTAGCGGGGAAACTGAGCACCGGGGAGCTGTTTTTT,CASSVSLAGKLSTGELFF
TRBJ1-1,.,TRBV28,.,TGTGCCAGTGGGGGGGGACGGACTGAAGCTTTCTTT,CASGGGRTEAFF
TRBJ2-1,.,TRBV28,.,TGTGCCAGCAGCATAGAGGGGGGGGTCTCCTACAATGAGCAGTTCTTC,CASSIEGGVSYNEQFF
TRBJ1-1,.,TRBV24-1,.,TGTGCCACCAGTGATCCTTCTGAGGGGAGGGAAGCTTTCTTT,CATSDPSEGREAFF
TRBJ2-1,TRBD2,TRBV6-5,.,TGTGCCAGCAGCCCCGAGTTAGCGGGCTCTTATGAGCAGTTCTTC,CASSPELAGSYEQFF
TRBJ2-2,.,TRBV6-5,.,TGTGCCAGCACCCCTGTTTTTCCCGGGGAGCTGTTTTTT,CASTPVFPGELFF